These T cell receptor beta chains were read from a single sample in a study of blood T cell repertoires in COVID-19. The assay was immunoSEQ multiplex PCR, and TCRdb's table has in-frame clones only and misses some. The data hold about 410,000 clones, with 89% observed a single time. The specimen sequenced was peripheral blood. The receptors were sampled from a woman aged 35 to 49 with COVID-19, enrolled during active disease. Each CDR3 is given with its conserved first and last residue. Each record gives: V gene, CDR3 protein.

V gene: TRBV7-9
CDR3 protein: CASSSLRQNTEAFF

V gene: TRBV28
CDR3 protein: CASSPDRGLKTQYF

V gene: TRBV2
CDR3 protein: CASSVLGGQYF

V gene: TRBV28
CDR3 protein: CATVGDTRLFTDTQYF

V gene: TRBV29-1
CDR3 protein: CSDTEYQGLEAFF

V gene: TRBV27
CDR3 protein: CASSPGTGSGNTIYF

V gene: TRBV19
CDR3 protein: CASSYTGTSGGYTGELFF

V gene: TRBV16
CDR3 protein: CASSRVGLAGEQYF

V gene: TRBV18
CDR3 protein: CASSPTGRADTEAFF

V gene: TRBV12-5
CDR3 protein: CASGLVLAGVSPDTQYF